The 2 T cell receptor beta chains in this list originate from one sample, sequenced in a study of blood T cell repertoires in COVID-19. The method was immunoSEQ multiplex PCR; TCRdb's version includes in-frame clones alone and lacks a portion of them. The sample consists of fewer than 300,000 clones, around 88% of them appearing once. The specimen was peripheral blood. The receptors originated from a man aged 25 to 40 with acute or convalescent COVID-19.

The chain combines TRBV9 with TRBJ1-5; D possibly corresponds to TRBD1 (6 bases). The V gene's germline CDR1 is SGDLS and CDR2 YYNGEE. The germline V and J ends were trimmed by 2 bases and 5 bases, with 17 bases remaining between them. The CDR3 contains 16 residues. Written as DNA, the CDR3 is TGTGCCAGCAGCGTTTATTCCCGGGACACCTATCAGCCCCAGCATTTT. The encoded protein is CASSVYSRDTYQPQHF.

In regard to this clone: A read error may account for a junction end that differs from germline. The rearrangement uses TRBV5-1 and TRBJ1-3; D ambiguous. The CDR3 spans 16 residues. Germline V gene data show CDR1 as SGHRS and CDR2 as YFSETQ. The CDR3 loop reads CASSLAGRLSGDTIYF. The CDR3 DNA sequence: TGCGCCAGCAGCTTGGCTGGTCGTCTCTCTGGAGACACCATATATTTT.